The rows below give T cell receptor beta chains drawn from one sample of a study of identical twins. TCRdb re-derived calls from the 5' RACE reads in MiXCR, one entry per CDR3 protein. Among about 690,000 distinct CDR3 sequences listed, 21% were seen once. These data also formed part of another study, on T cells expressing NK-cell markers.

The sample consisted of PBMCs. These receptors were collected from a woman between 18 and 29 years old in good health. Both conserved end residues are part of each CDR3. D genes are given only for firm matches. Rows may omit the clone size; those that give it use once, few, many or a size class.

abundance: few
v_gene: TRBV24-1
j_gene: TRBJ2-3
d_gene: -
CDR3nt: TGTGCCACCAGTGGGCCCTCGGATACGCAGTATTTT
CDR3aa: CATSGPSDTQYF

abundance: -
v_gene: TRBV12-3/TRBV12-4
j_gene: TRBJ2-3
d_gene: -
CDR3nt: TGTGCCAGCAGTAGGGGGACTACCGACGGCACAGATACGCAGTATTTT
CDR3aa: CASSRGTTDGTDTQYF

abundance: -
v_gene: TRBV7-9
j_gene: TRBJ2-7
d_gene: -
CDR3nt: TGTGCCAGCAGCTTAGTGGGTCTTACCTACGAGCAGTACTTC
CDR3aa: CASSLVGLTYEQYF

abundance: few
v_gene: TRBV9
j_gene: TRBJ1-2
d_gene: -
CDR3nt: TGTGCCAGCAGCGTAGGACAGCAAGGCTATGGCTACACCTTC
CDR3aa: CASSVGQQGYGYTF

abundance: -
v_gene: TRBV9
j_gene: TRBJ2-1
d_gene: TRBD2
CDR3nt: TGTGCCAGCAGCGGTCCTAGCGGGAGGAGGAATGAGCAGTTCTTC
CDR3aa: CASSGPSGRRNEQFF

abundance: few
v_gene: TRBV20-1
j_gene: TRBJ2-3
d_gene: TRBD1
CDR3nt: TGCAGTGCTGATGGTAGGGGGCCTCGACTAACAGATACGCAGTATTTT
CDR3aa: CSADGRGPRLTDTQYF

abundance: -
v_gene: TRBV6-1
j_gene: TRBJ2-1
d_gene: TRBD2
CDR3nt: TGTGCCAGTCGTCCGGGACTAGCGAGCCATGAGCAGTTCTTC
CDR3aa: CASRPGLASHEQFF

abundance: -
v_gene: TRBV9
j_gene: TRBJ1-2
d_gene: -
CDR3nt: TGTGCCAGCAGCACTGAAGGGCCGAGCTACACCTTC
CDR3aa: CASSTEGPSYTF

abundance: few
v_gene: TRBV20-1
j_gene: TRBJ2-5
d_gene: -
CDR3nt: TGCAGCGCCACTGGGGGCAGGGGCATGATGGAGACCCAGTACTTC
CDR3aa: CSATGGRGMMETQYF

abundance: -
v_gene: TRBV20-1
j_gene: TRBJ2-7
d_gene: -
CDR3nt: TGCAGTGCTGGGTCCGCGACAGGTGGTCTCCACGAGCAGTACTTC
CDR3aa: CSAGSATGGLHEQYF

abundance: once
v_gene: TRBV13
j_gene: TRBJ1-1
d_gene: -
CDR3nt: TGTGCCAGCAGCCACAACATGTTCTTT
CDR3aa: CASSHNMFF

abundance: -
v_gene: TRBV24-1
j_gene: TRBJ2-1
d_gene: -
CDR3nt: TGTGCCACCAGTGAGGCCGGGACCCCGCAGTTCTTC
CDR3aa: CATSEAGTPQFF

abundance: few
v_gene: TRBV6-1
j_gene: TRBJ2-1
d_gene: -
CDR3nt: TGTGCCAGCAGTGTCACCGGGGGCCTGGGTGAGCAGTTCTTC
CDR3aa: CASSVTGGLGEQFF

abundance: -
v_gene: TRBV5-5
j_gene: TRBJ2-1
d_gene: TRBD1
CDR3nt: TGTGCCAGCAGCTTAAGGGTAACAGGGGGCAATGAGCAGTTCTTC
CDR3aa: CASSLRVTGGNEQFF

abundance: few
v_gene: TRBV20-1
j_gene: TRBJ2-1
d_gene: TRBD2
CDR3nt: TGCAGTGCTAGAGATCGAATAGGTAGCGGGGGGGCGGATGAGCAGTTCTTC
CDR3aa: CSARDRIGSGGADEQFF

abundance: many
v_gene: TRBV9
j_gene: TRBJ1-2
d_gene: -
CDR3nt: TGTGCCAGCAGCGCGACGCAGACACACTATGGCTACACCTTC
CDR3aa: CASSATQTHYGYTF

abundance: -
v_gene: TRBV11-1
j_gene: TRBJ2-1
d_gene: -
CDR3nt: TGTGCCAGCAGCTCAGCATACAGGGGTCACTATGCGGGGGATGAGCAGTTCTTC
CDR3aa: CASSSAYRGHYAGDEQFF

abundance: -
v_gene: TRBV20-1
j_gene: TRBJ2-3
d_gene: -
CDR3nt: TGCAGGGCTAGAGACCCGACAGTAGCGTCAGCCTCTAACACAGATACGCAGTATTTT
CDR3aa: CRARDPTVASASNTDTQYF

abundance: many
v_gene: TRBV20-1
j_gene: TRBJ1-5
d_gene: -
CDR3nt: TGCAGTGCGAGAGATAGCCCGAATCAGCCCCAGCATTTT
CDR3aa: CSARDSPNQPQHF

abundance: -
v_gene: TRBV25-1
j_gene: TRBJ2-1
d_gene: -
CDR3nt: TGTGCCAGCAGTCCCCACAAGTTTCAGTTCTTC
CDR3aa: CASSPHKFQFF

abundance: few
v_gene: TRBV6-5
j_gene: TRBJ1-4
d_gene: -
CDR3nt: TGTGCCAGCAGTTTTACGACGGTCAGAAATGAAAAACTGTTTTTT
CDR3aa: CASSFTTVRNEKLFF

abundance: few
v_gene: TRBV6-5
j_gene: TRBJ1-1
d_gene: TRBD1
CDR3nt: TGTGCCAGCAGTCACGGGACAGGTGGTACTGAAGCTTTCTTT
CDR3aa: CASSHGTGGTEAFF

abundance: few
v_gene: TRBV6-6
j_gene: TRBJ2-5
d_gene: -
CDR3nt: TGTGCCAGCAGTTACGGACTGCAAGAGACCCAGTACTTC
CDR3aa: CASSYGLQETQYF

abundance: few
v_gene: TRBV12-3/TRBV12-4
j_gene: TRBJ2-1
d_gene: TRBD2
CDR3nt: TGTGCCAGCAGCCCGACTAGCGGGGGGGCCGGTGAGCAGTTCTTC
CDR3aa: CASSPTSGGAGEQFF

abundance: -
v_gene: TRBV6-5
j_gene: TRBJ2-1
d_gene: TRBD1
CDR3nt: TGTGCCAGCAGTTACCCCTCCGACAGGGTGGAGCAGTTCTTC
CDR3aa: CASSYPSDRVEQFF

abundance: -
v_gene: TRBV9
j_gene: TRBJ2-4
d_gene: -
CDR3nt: TGTGCCAGCAGCGCCGACCCCCTGACCAAAAACATTCAGTACTTC
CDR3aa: CASSADPLTKNIQYF

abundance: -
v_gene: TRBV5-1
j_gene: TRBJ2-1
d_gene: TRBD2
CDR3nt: TGCGCCAGCAGTCGAACGACTAGCGCAACCTACAATGAGCAGTTCTTC
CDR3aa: CASSRTTSATYNEQFF

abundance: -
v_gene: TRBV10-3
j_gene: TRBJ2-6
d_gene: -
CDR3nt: TGTGCCATCAGTGGAGGGCCGGGGTCGTCCTCTGGGGCCAACGTCCTGACTTTC
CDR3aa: CAISGGPGSSSGANVLTF

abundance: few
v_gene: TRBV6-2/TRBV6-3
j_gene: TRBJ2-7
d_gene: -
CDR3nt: TGTGCCAGCAGGTCTGTTGAAGGAAAGTACTTC
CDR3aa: CASRSVEGKYF

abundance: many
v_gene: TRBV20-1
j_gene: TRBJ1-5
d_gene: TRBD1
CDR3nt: TGCAGTGTGACAGGGGGGCGAGGGCCCCAGCATTTT
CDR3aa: CSVTGGRGPQHF

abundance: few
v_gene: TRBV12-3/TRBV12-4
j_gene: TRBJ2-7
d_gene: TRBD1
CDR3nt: TGTGCCAGCAGTTCCGAGGACAGGTACTACGAGCAGTACTTC
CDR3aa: CASSSEDRYYEQYF

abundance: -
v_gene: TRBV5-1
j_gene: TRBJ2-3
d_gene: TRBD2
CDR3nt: TGCGCCAGCAGCTTAGTACCGGCGCGACTAGCGGGGGATGGAGATACGCAGTATTTT
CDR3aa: CASSLVPARLAGDGDTQYF

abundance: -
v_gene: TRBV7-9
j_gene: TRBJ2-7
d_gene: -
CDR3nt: TGTGCCAGCAGCGAACGGGGAGCGGACAGTTCCTACGAGCAGTACTTC
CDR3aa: CASSERGADSSYEQYF

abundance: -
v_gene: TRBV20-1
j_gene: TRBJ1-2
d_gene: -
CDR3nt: TGCAGTGCTACGGACTATGGCTACACCTTC
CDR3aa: CSATDYGYTF

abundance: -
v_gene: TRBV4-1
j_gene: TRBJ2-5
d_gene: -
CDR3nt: TGCGCCAGCAGCCAAGCGCCGGGGGAACAAGAGACCCAGTACTTC
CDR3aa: CASSQAPGEQETQYF

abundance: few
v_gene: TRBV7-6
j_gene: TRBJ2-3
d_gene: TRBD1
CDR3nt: TGTGCCAGCAGCCACGGGACAGGTAGACTTAGCACAGATACGCAGTATTTT
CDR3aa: CASSHGTGRLSTDTQYF

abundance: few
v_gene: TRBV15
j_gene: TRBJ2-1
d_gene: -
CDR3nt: TGTGCCACCAGCGTTCCACCCTACAATGAGCAGTTCTTC
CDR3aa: CATSVPPYNEQFF

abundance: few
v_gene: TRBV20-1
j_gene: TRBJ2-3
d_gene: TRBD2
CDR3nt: TGCAGTGCTAGAATGCAGCGGGGGAGCACAGATACGCAGTATTTT
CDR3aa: CSARMQRGSTDTQYF

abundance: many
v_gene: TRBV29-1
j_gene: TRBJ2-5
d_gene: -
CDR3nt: TGCAGCGTTGAGGGGATCGAGGAGACCCAGTACTTC
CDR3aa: CSVEGIEETQYF